This T cell receptor beta chain was identified during a study of OX40 agonist ivuxolimab in advanced cancers. Across the whole study: Therapy given before enrollment (anti-PD-1, anti-PD-L1 or anti-CTLA-4) was allowed, and 40% had some. Three patients showed partial responses: one hepatocellular carcinoma and two cutaneous melanoma cases.

Clones were read by immunoSEQ multiplex PCR, and TCRdb kept only the in-frame ones, dropping some. The sample has over 75,000 clones, around 87% seen once. Concerning this clone: Antigen specificity is unknown.

General observations from the study: Patients with a partial response at 0.1-3.0 mg/kg had among the lowest clonal expansion.

From germline, CDR1 is SQVTM and CDR2 ANQGSEA. Trimming cost V 5 bases and J 6 bases, with 16 bases left between them. The CDR3 has 14 amino acids. This receptor was identified in an adult with an advanced solid tumor such as melanoma, head and neck, liver or kidney cancer. The source material was CD4+ or CD8+ T cells sorted from blood, sampled in a trial of the OX40 agonist ivuxolimab. The chain recombines TRBV29-1 with TRBJ1-4; D remains unclear. This chain's CDR3 is CSVSLRGWDEKLFF. CDR3 DNA: TGCAGCGTTTCTCTTCGAGGGTGGGATGAAAAACTGTTTTTT.